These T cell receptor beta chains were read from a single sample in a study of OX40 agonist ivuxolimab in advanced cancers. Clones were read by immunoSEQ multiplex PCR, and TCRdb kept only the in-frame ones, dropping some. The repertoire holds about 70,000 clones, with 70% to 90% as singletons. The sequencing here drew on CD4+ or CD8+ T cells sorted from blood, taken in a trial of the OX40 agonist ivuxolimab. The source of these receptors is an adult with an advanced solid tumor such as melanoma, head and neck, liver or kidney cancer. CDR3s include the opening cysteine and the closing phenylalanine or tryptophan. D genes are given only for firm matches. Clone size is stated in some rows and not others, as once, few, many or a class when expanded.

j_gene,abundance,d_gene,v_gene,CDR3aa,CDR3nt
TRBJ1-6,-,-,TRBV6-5,CASSYSPGRRDSPLHF,TGTGCCAGCAGTTACTCACCAGGTCGCCGGGATTCACCCCTCCACTTT
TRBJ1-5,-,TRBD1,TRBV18,CASSPTGFGNQPQHF,TGTGCCAGCTCACCGACAGGGTTTGGCAATCAGCCCCAGCATTTT
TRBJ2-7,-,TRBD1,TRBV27,CASSPVGTGPLYEQYF,TGTGCCAGCAGTCCCGTTGGGACAGGCCCTCTCTACGAGCAGTACTTC
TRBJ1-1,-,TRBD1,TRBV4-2,CASSLAGTGTTEAFF,TGTGCCAGCAGCCTTGCCGGGACAGGGACGACTGAAGCTTTCTTT
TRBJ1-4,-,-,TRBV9,CASSTTGTNYDQLFF,TGTGCCAGCAGCACTACCGGGACAAACTACGACCAACTGTTTTTT
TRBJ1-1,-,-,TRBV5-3,CARSNPEREAFF,TGTGCCAGAAGTAACCCGGAACGTGAAGCTTTCTTT
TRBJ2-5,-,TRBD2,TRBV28,CASSLRGGAGETQYF,TGTGCCAGCAGTTTACGCGGGGGGGCCGGGGAGACCCAGTACTTC
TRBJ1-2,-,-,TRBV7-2,CASSLGMNYGYTF,TGTGCCAGCAGCTTGGGGATGAACTATGGCTACACCTTC
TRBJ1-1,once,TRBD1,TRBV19,CASTLRQGKNTEAFF,TGTGCCAGTACCCTCAGACAGGGTAAGAACACTGAAGCTTTCTTT
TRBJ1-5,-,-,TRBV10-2,CASSEEVSNQPQHF,TGCGCCAGCAGCGAGGAGGTTAGCAATCAGCCCCAGCATTTT
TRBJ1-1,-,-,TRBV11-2,CASSPHPNTEAFF,TGTGCCAGCAGCCCACATCCGAACACTGAAGCTTTCTTT
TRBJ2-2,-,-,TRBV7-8,CASSQTEYTGKAGELFF,TGTGCCAGCAGTCAGACGGAGTATACAGGGAAGGCCGGGGAGCTGTTTTTT
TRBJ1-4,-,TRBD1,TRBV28,CASTQGGRNEKLFF,TGTGCCAGCACCCAGGGGGGCCGGAATGAAAAACTGTTTTTT
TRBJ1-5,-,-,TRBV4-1,CASRGPGNQPQHF,TGCGCCAGCAGAGGACCGGGGAATCAGCCCCAGCATTTT
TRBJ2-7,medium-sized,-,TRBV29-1,CSVEGRDYEQYF,TGCAGCGTTGAAGGTAGGGACTACGAGCAGTACTTC
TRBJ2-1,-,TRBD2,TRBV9,CASSRGGTSGRIEQFF,TGTGCCAGCAGCCGGGGGGGGACTAGCGGGAGAATAGAGCAGTTCTTC
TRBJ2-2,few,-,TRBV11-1,CASSLYRGSNTGELFF,TGTGCCAGCAGCTTATACCGGGGGTCTAACACCGGGGAGCTGTTTTTT
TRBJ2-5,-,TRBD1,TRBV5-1,CASSPTQGNQETQYF,TGCGCCAGCAGCCCTACACAGGGGAACCAAGAGACCCAGTACTTC
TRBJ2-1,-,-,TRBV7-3,CASSAFGTLYNEQFF,TGTGCCAGCAGCGCCTTCGGGACTCTCTACAATGAGCAGTTCTTC
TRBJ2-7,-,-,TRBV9,CASSVEPAYEQYF,TGTGCCAGCAGCGTAGAGCCGGCCTACGAGCAGTACTTC
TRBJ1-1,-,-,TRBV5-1,CASSSQGSGTEAFF,TGCGCCAGCAGCTCACAGGGAAGTGGAACTGAAGCTTTCTTT
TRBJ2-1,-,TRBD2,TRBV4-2,CASLPDETSGGGPFF,TGTGCCAGCTTACCAGACGAGACTAGCGGGGGGGGCCCCTTCTTC
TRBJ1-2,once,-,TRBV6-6,CASSYSNPKGSYGYTF,TGTGCCAGCAGTTACTCGAATCCAAAAGGAAGCTATGGCTACACCTTC
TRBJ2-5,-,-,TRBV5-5,CASSLGTSIQETQYF,TGTGCCAGCAGCTTAGGAACTAGCATCCAAGAGACCCAGTACTTC
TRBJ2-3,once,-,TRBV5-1,CASSPPTDTQYF,TGCGCCAGCAGCCCCCCGACAGATACGCAGTATTTT
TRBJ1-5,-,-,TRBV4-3,CASSQDLGYSNQPQHF,TGCGCCAGCAGCCAAGATCTGGGCTATAGCAATCAGCCCCAGCATTTT
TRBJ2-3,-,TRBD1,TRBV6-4,CASSSGQGVTDTQYF,TGTGCCAGCAGTTCCGGACAGGGAGTGACAGATACGCAGTATTTT
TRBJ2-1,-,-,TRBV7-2,CASSLLGGSYNEQFF,TGTGCCAGCAGCTTACTGGGCGGTTCCTACAATGAGCAGTTCTTC
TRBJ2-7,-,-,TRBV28,CASSLQGSYEQYF,TGTGCCAGCAGTTTACAGGGGTCCTACGAGCAGTACTTC
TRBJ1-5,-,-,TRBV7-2,CASSSSPAGDQPQHF,TGTGCCAGCAGCTCGTCACCGGCGGGGGATCAGCCCCAGCATTTT
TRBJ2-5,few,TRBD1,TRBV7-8,CASSLRDRGGETQYF,TGTGCCAGCAGCCTCCGGGACAGGGGGGGAGAGACCCAGTACTTC
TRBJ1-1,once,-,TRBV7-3,CASSLTPGSGSMNTEAFF,TGTGCCAGCAGCTTAACGCCCGGCTCAGGTTCAATGAACACTGAAGCTTTCTTT
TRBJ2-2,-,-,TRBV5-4,CASSPRMGLNTGELFF,TGTGCCAGCAGCCCGAGGATGGGCCTGAACACCGGGGAGCTGTTTTTT
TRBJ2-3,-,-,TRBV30,CAWSAGPGTDTQYF,TGTGCCTGGAGTGCTGGGCCCGGCACAGATACGCAGTATTTT
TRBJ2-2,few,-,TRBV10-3,CAISESMGPSAGELFF,TGTGCCATCAGTGAGTCGATGGGACCCTCCGCCGGGGAGCTGTTTTTT
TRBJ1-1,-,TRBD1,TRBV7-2,CASSTQPGQGLEAFF,TGTGCCAGCAGCACGCAGCCGGGACAGGGTCTTGAAGCTTTCTTT
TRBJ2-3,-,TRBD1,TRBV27,CASSPRTGITDTQYF,TGTGCCAGCAGTCCAAGGACAGGGATCACAGATACGCAGTATTTT
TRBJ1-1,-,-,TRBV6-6,CASSYTGMSTEAFF,TGTGCCAGCAGTTACACAGGGATGAGCACTGAAGCTTTCTTT
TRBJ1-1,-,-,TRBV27,CASSLAGVLMNTEAFF,TGTGCCAGCAGTTTAGCAGGGGTCCTTATGAACACTGAAGCTTTCTTT
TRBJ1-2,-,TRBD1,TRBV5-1,CASSLTGGAVGYTF,TGCGCCAGCAGCTTGACAGGGGGCGCGGTTGGCTACACCTTC
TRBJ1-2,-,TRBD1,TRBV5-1,CASSVGTGGVYGYTF,TGCGCCAGCAGCGTAGGGACAGGGGGCGTTTATGGCTACACCTTC
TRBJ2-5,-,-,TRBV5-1,CASSFGSETQYF,TGCGCCAGCAGTTTTGGGTCAGAGACCCAGTACTTC
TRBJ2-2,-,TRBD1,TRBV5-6,CASSSGQEANTGELFF,TGTGCCAGCAGCTCGGGACAGGAGGCGAACACCGGGGAGCTGTTTTTT
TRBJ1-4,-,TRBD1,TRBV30,CAWKGDRGEKLFF,TGTGCCTGGAAGGGGGACAGGGGTGAAAAACTGTTTTTT
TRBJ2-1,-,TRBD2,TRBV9,CASSVGSSGRASYNEQFF,TGTGCCAGCAGCGTAGGGAGTAGCGGGAGGGCCTCTTACAATGAGCAGTTCTTC
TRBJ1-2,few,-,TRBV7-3,CASSSQGSGHYGYTF,TGTGCCAGCAGCTCCCAGGGGTCCGGCCACTATGGCTACACCTTC
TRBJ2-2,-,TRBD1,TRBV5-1,CASRRQTGGNGGELFF,TGCGCCAGCAGACGCCAAACAGGGGGTAACGGCGGGGAGCTGTTTTTT
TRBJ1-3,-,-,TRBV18,CASSPDSSGNTIYF,TGTGCCAGCTCACCCGACAGCTCTGGAAACACCATATATTTT